This is a list of T cell receptor beta chains from one sample in a study of CD8 T cells in Susac syndrome. One entry per CDR3 protein results from TCRdb running MiXCR on the immunoSEQ multiplex PCR reads. The sample includes under 200,000 distinct CDR3 sequences, 90% to 95% of them seen just once. The sequenced material came from CD4+ T cells from PBMCs. These receptor sequences come from a human donor with Susac syndrome. The CDR3 runs from the conserved cysteine through the conserved F or W. Fields, in order: D gene, V gene, CDR3 protein. D genes are given only for firm matches.

d_gene: -; v_gene: TRBV2; CDR3aa: CASTPRGPTSNTEAFF
d_gene: -; v_gene: TRBV30; CDR3aa: CAYRAWPNTEAFF
d_gene: -; v_gene: TRBV7-9; CDR3aa: CASSQGDSRGYTF
d_gene: -; v_gene: TRBV23-1; CDR3aa: CASSSRDRAYGYTF
d_gene: -; v_gene: TRBV20-1; CDR3aa: CSARGLLQNTGELFF
d_gene: TRBD2; v_gene: TRBV10-3; CDR3aa: CAIRPGLAGGTDTQYF
d_gene: -; v_gene: TRBV9; CDR3aa: CASSVGGSNTEAFF
d_gene: TRBD1; v_gene: TRBV9; CDR3aa: CASSVEGGPGSPLHF
d_gene: TRBD1; v_gene: TRBV5-1; CDR3aa: CASSTGDRKAGGYTF
d_gene: -; v_gene: TRBV18; CDR3aa: CASSPGASEGTQYF
d_gene: TRBD1; v_gene: TRBV7-2; CDR3aa: CASRQGVSSGANVLTF
d_gene: -; v_gene: TRBV5-5; CDR3aa: CASSLSGTTQPQHF
d_gene: -; v_gene: TRBV20-1; CDR3aa: CSASPLTQQPQHF
d_gene: TRBD1; v_gene: TRBV12-3/TRBV12-4; CDR3aa: CASSPTGGWGNQPQHF